Given below is one TCR beta chain in context. Its antigen is not yet known. The record has no base qualities; no much larger clone is one base away. CDR1 and CDR2 are read off the germline V gene as MNHNS and SASEGT. Deletion took 8 bases off V and 2 bases off J, with a span of 13 bases between the germline ends. Taken from cysteine to phenylalanine, the CDR3 has 13 residues. Just CDR3 DNA is preserved here, 39 bases in frame from base 1. The immunoSEQ assay at survey resolution was applied to genomic DNA for sequencing of TCRbeta rearrangements. In the authors' own workflow: In the TCR sequencing data, the smallest productive clonotype frequency that could be detected was 2.59 x 10-5. Only productive TCRbeta rearrangements, defined as complete and in-frame sequences, were included in the analyses. Simpson clonality, calculated in the immunoSEQ Analyzer version 3.0, was used as the measure of sample clonality. Based on frequency, clones were grouped as very rare, small, medium, large (1-20%) or hyperexpanded (>20%). Generation probabilities were estimated with OLGA 1.2.3, V-gene circos plots were generated with VDJtools, specificities were searched for in VDJdb, and CDR3 motifs were identified with GLIPH. TCRdb provides this immuneACCESS table in a form limited to in-frame rearrangements. Some clones are lacking; in checked studies, under half of them reflect an unresolved V gene, and why the rest are absent is not known. D and trimming were read from the DNA, whereas the V and J calls and clone size are those reported in that table. For this sample there are about 50,000 clones; roughly 80% appear just once. The top ten clonotypes cover under 0.4% of the sample.

This record belongs to a study of STAT5B mutations in CD4+ large granular lymphocyte leukemia (dated by TCRdb to 2021 to 2024). About the full investigation: Among the healthy controls, the CDR3 'QG' motif was associated with a particular HLA allele. The study compared the TCRbeta repertoires of patients with CD4+ T-cell large granular lymphocyte leukemia against those of healthy blood donors. Flow cytometry on FACSCanto II or FACSVerse confirmed that purified fractions exceeded 95% purity among lymphocytes. The research as a whole found: CD4-sorted patient repertoires appeared more clonal than healthy CD4+ repertoires, and this difference persisted after removing the putative leukemic clones. The main leukemic clonotypes were found to be private to each patient, although about a quarter of the main leukemic clonotypes were detected at low frequency in the non-leukemic repertoires of other patients. The data were not HLA-matched, and the higher clonality in CD4+ T-LGLL than in CD8+ T-LGLL could be due to the relatively small sample size. Enrichment of TRBV06-family usage was observed among the top patient clones (8/27) relative to healthy controls (2/35).

The healthy controls were 37 blood donors, and the buffy coats of these donors were supplied by the Finnish Red Cross blood service. All TCR-sequenced material derived from peripheral blood: patient blood samples and healthy donor buffy coats. Peripheral blood mononuclear cells were isolated by Ficoll-Hypaque gradient centrifugation. CD4+ cells were magnetically purified from the buffy coats of healthy controls. Genomic DNA was extracted using the Gentra Puregene Cell and Tissue kit, and a Qubit 2.0 fluorometer was used to quantify it. The TCR was taken from a human donor in good health. In this chain, TRBV6-1 is recombined with TRBJ2-7; the D gene assignment is ambiguous. The sample taken for sequencing was CD4+ T cells from blood buffy coats. The CDR3 is CASRPRSPYEQYF. DNA sequence: TGTGCCAGCCGTCCCCGCAGCCCCTACGAGCAGTACTTC.